These T cell receptor beta chains were read from a single sample in a study of blood T cell repertoires in COVID-19. The assay was immunoSEQ multiplex PCR, and TCRdb's table has in-frame clones only and misses some. The data show 53,000 or so clones, 86% seen once. Specimen: peripheral blood. The receptors stem from a man older than 75 with acute or convalescent COVID-19. CDR3s include the opening cysteine and the closing phenylalanine or tryptophan. D genes are given only for firm matches. Size values are once, few and many counts, or a class for expanded clones, and some rows have none.

clone_size | j_call | d_call | v_call | cdr3_aa | cdr3_nt
NA | TRBJ1-5 | NA | TRBV18 | CASSPRADINQPQHF | TGTGCCAGCTCACCACGGGCGGACATCAATCAGCCCCAGCATTTT
NA | TRBJ1-5 | TRBD1 | TRBV7-9 | CASSLGTGSQPQHF | TGTGCCAGCAGCTTAGGGACAGGGAGTCAGCCCCAGCATTTT
NA | TRBJ1-3 | NA | TRBV10-3 | CAISEELGGFGNTIYF | TGTGCCATCAGTGAAGAGTTGGGAGGGTTCGGAAACACCATATATTTT
NA | TRBJ1-2 | TRBD1 | TRBV27 | CASSSVRTGHYGYTF | TGTGCCAGCAGTTCCGTTAGGACAGGGCATTATGGCTACACCTTC
NA | TRBJ2-2 | NA | TRBV5-1 | CASSLDSTANTGELFF | TGCGCCAGCAGCTTGGATAGCACCGCGAACACCGGGGAGCTGTTTTTT
NA | TRBJ2-2 | NA | TRBV5-5 | CASSLASGPGELFF | TGTGCCAGCAGCTTGGCATCAGGGCCCGGGGAGCTGTTTTTT
NA | TRBJ1-3 | TRBD1 | TRBV27 | CASSPTGTGRVSGNTIYF | TGTGCCAGCAGTCCGACCGGGACAGGGAGAGTCTCTGGAAACACCATATATTTT
NA | TRBJ2-3 | NA | TRBV20-1 | CSVEQTDTQYF | TGCAGTGTCGAACAGACAGATACGCAGTATTTT
NA | TRBJ2-2 | NA | TRBV3-1/TRBV3-2 | CASSLSGGELFF | TGTGCCAGCAGTCTTAGTGGCGGGGAGCTGTTTTTT
once | TRBJ1-1 | TRBD1 | TRBV7-2 | CASSLTQGVNTEAFF | TGTGCCAGCAGCTTAACCCAGGGGGTGAACACTGAAGCTTTCTTT
NA | TRBJ2-7 | TRBD2 | TRBV4-1 | CASSQSGLAGALSYEQYF | TGCGCCAGCAGCCAATCGGGACTAGCGGGGGCCCTCTCCTACGAGCAGTACTTC
NA | TRBJ2-3 | NA | TRBV20-1 | CSYHTDTQYF | TGCAGCTATCACACAGATACGCAGTATTTT
NA | TRBJ1-6 | TRBD1 | TRBV4-3 | CASSRDRGLNSPLHF | TGCGCCAGCAGCAGGGACAGGGGGCTGAATTCACCCCTCCACTTT
NA | TRBJ2-3 | TRBD1 | TRBV6-5 | CASSPGQGRTDTQYF | TGTGCCAGCAGCCCGGGACAGGGAAGGACAGATACGCAGTATTTT
NA | TRBJ1-1 | NA | TRBV7-2 | CASRLPGGGPEAFF | TGTGCCAGCAGGCTCCCGGGGGGCGGCCCTGAAGCTTTCTTT
NA | TRBJ1-6 | NA | TRBV15 | CATSRGLGGQVVGSPLHF | TGTGCCACCAGCAGAGGTCTTGGGGGCCAGGTAGTGGGTTCACCCCTCCACTTT
NA | TRBJ2-2 | TRBD1 | TRBV4-1 | CASSQDRDSSNTGELFF | TGCGCCAGCAGCCAAGATCGGGACAGCTCGAACACCGGGGAGCTGTTTTTT
NA | TRBJ1-1 | NA | TRBV27 | CASKWGGPNTEAFF | TGTGCCAGCAAATGGGGGGGCCCGAACACTGAAGCTTTCTTT
few | TRBJ2-2 | TRBD1 | TRBV7-6 | CASSLTGTASTGELFF | TGTGCCAGCAGCTTAACCGGGACAGCTTCCACCGGGGAGCTGTTTTTT
NA | TRBJ2-1 | NA | TRBV30 | CAWRPTDYNEQFF | TGTGCCTGGAGGCCGACAGACTACAATGAGCAGTTCTTC
NA | TRBJ2-3 | NA | TRBV7-2 | CASSLVVAQDTQYF | TGTGCCAGCAGCCTAGTGGTAGCACAAGATACGCAGTATTTT
NA | TRBJ1-2 | TRBD1 | TRBV7-2 | CASSLGDRENYGYTF | TGTGCCAGCAGCCTCGGGGACAGGGAGAACTATGGCTACACCTTC